These 32 T cell receptor beta chains originate from one sample sequenced in a study of identical twins. TCRdb reprocessed the 5' RACE reads via MiXCR and lists one record per CDR3 protein. The sample consists of about 530,000 distinct CDR3 sequences, around 24% of them appearing once. This sample also appeared in a second study, on yellow fever vaccine responses in identical twins.

Sequencing used CD4+ T cells sorted from blood. The receptors come from a young woman in good health.

V and J are TRBV3-1 and TRBJ1-4; D gene ambiguous. Germline CDR1 and CDR2: LGHDT and YNNKEL (reference sequence). V was shortened by 1 base and J by 3 bases, with 12 bases between the two germline ends. This CDR3 is built from 16 residues. The CDR3 region is CASSQVGVGANEKLFF. The CDR3 DNA reads as TGTGCCAGCAGCCAAGTCGGGGTTGGGGCTAATGAAAAACTGTTTTTT.

V and J are TRBV12-3 or TRBV12-4 and TRBJ1-5; D gene unclear. This CDR3 is 13 amino acids long. V dropped 8 bases and J dropped 2 bases, with 10 bases sitting between them. The CDR3 nucleotides read TGTGCCAGCGGGAACATGGGCAATCAGCCCCAGCATTTT. This encodes CASGNMGNQPQHF.

In its sample, this clonotype was seen a few times. The V and J genes are TRBV12-3 or TRBV12-4 and TRBJ2-1; 13 positions match TRBD2. V lost 0 bases and J lost 7; bases outside the gene matches: 3. This CDR3 region has 16 residues. The CDR3 is CASSLATSGGANEQFF. CDR3 coding DNA: TGTGCCAGCAGTTTAGCTACTAGCGGGGGGGCGAATGAGCAGTTCTTC.

V usage is TRBV6-5 and J usage is TRBJ2-1, with 10 bases identical to TRBD2. Germline V gives CDR1 MNHEY, CDR2 SVGAGI. The length of the CDR3 is 19 residues. Unmatched junction bases numbered 22, after V lost 2 bases and J lost 12 bases. Here the CDR3 reads CASSYRRIPGLALTMRQFF. DNA for the CDR3: TGTGCCAGCAGTTACCGGAGAATACCGGGACTAGCGCTTACAATGAGGCAGTTCTTC.

This clonotype appeared a few times. V gene TRBV29-1 combines with J gene TRBJ2-2; D ambiguous. CDR1 SQVTM and CDR2 ANQGSEA come from the germline V gene. The V end was cut by 6 bases, the J end by 4 bases, with 15 bases between. The CDR3 consists of 14 residues. CDR3 residues: CSVWTGRSTGELFF. DNA for the CDR3: TGCAGCGTATGGACCGGCCGTAGCACCGGGGAGCTGTTTTTT.

This sequence joins TRBV7-9 and TRBJ2-5; 9 nucleotides align to TRBD1. This CDR3 contains 15 residues. Germline V gene sequence: CDR1 SEHNR, CDR2 FQNEAQ (reference sequence). The junction had 6 bases not matched to a gene; V was cut back by 6 bases and J by 1 base. CDR3 sequence (DNA): TGTGCCAGCAGACCAAGGGACAGGGTCCAAGAGACCCAGTACTTC. This encodes CASRPRDRVQETQYF.

V is TRBV12-3 or TRBV12-4 and J is TRBJ2-1; 12 bases match TRBD2. V lost 5 bases, J lost 8 bases, and 7 bases stayed unmatched. The CDR3 has 15 residues. This chain's CDR3 is CASSLPGLAGHEQFF. The CDR3 nucleotides are TGTGCCAGCAGTCTCCCGGGACTAGCGGGTCATGAGCAGTTCTTC.

This clonotype has only a few counts. This chain connects TRBV9 to TRBJ2-3; 10 bases map to TRBD2. This CDR3 spans 16 amino acids. Germline assignment: CDR1 SGDLS and CDR2 YYNGEE. With 1 base clipped from V and 1 base from J, the junction kept 3 bases outside the gene matches. The DNA for the CDR3 is TGTGCCAGCAGCGTAACCGGGACTAGCGGCACAGATACGCAGTATTTT. The encoded protein is CASSVTGTSGTDTQYF.

This clonotype was counted a single time. The gene calls are TRBV6-5 and TRBJ2-7, with 8 positions matching TRBD1. V shed 6 bases, J shed 6 bases, and the junction held 4 bases outside the gene matches. CDR3 length: 12 amino acids. Germline V gene lookup returns CDR1 MNHEY and CDR2 SVGAGI. The CDR3 protein is CASRPTGGEQYF. CDR3 nucleotides: TGTGCCAGCAGGCCCACAGGGGGCGAGCAGTACTTC.

The V gene is TRBV20-1, the J gene TRBJ2-3, with D perhaps matching TRBD2 (6 bases). The CDR3 has 12 amino acids. V dropped 7 bases and J dropped 0 bases, with 8 bases sitting between them. The germline V gene has CDR1 DFQATT and CDR2 SNEGSKA (reference sequence). The CDR3 DNA reads as TGCAGTGGGAGGGGTAGCACAGATACGCAGTATTTT. Amino acid sequence: CSGRGSTDTQYF.

CDR3 coding DNA: TGCGCCAGCAGCTTGCCCGGGACAGAAAACTATGGCTACACCTTC. It codes for CASSLPGTENYGYTF. The chain is built from TRBV5-1 and TRBJ1-2; 7 nucleotides line up with TRBD1. With 1 base clipped from V and 2 bases from J, the junction kept 5 bases outside the gene matches. Germline V lookup: CDR1 SGHRS, CDR2 YFSETQ. The CDR3 extends over 15 amino acids. The full variable domain, rest sourced from reference TRBV5-1 and TRBJ1-2, is KAGVTQTPRYLIKTRGQQVTLSCSPISGHRSVSWYQQTPGQGLQFLFEYFSETQRNKGNFPGRFSGRQFSNSRSEMNVSTLELGDSALYLCASSLPGTENYGYTFGSGTRLTVV.

V gene TRBV11-2 combines with J gene TRBJ2-7; D is unclear. Germline CDR1 SGHAT, CDR2 FQNNGV. Trimming left V 0 bases short and J 9 bases short, with 12 bases between. The CDR3 consists of 13 residues. The CDR3 region has the DNA TGTGCCAGCAGCTTAGATCTCCCTTTCTGGCAGTACTTC. This gives the protein CASSLDLPFWQYF.

J is TRBJ2-1 and V is TRBV12-3 or TRBV12-4, with 10 bases identical to TRBD2. CDR3 length: 18 amino acids. After removal of 4 bases from V and 3 bases from J, the junction contained 12 bases not matched to a gene. CDR3 nucleotides: TGTGCCAGCAGTTCTGGGGGTAGGGGACTAGCGTTCTACAATGAGCAGTTCTTC. Protein product: CASSSGGRGLAFYNEQFF.

The V call is TRBV10-3, the J call TRBJ1-1; 7 bases align to TRBD1. This CDR3 is 15 amino acids long. Per germline, CDR1 ENHRY and CDR2 SYGVKD. J gave up 2 bases and V 6 bases, and 9 bases lay outside the gene matches. DNA of the CDR3: TGTGCCATCAGGAAGGGGACAGAAGCAAACACTGAAGCTTTCTTT. It encodes CAIRKGTEANTEAFF.

This clonotype occurred a few times. J is TRBJ2-1 and V is TRBV6-1; possibly TRBD2 for D (6 bases). CDR3 length equals 13 residues. V lost 5 bases and J lost 3, with 8 bases in between. Germline V gene data show CDR1 as MNHNS and CDR2 as SASEGT. The CDR3 region is CASSRGNYNEQFF. The DNA for the CDR3 is TGTGCCAGCAGTCGGGGGAACTACAATGAGCAGTTCTTC.

This clonotype was counted a few times. The J gene is TRBJ1-5, the V gene TRBV12-3 or TRBV12-4; no clear D gene. This CDR3 has 15 residues. The germline V and J ends were trimmed by 6 bases and 2 bases, with 14 bases remaining between them. CDR3 loop: CASSSLGVGNQPQHF. DNA of the CDR3: TGTGCCAGCAGCTCCCTCGGGGTCGGCAATCAGCCCCAGCATTTT.

This clonotype was counted ten times or more. This CDR3 is CASSFGGAAGNTIYF. In DNA, the CDR3 is TGTGCCAGCAGTTTTGGGGGGGCGGCCGGAAACACCATATATTTT. The chain uses TRBV12-3 or TRBV12-4 and TRBJ1-3, with TRBD1 as a possible D gene (6 bases). The CDR3 consists of 15 residues. With 3 bases removed from V and 4 bases from J, the gap between germline ends came to 13 bases.

This clonotype was counted between two and nine times. The chain joins TRBV27 to TRBJ1-2; tentatively, D is TRBD1 (5 bases). This CDR3 comprises 13 residues. Germline CDR1 reads MNHEY; CDR2 reads SMNVEV (reference sequence). Trimming stripped 4 bases from V and 7 bases from J, with 13 bases between. CDR3 region: CASSSGREGGYTF. The CDR3 nucleotides read TGTGCCAGCAGTTCTGGCAGGGAAGGTGGCTACACCTTC.

The chain links TRBV28 to TRBJ1-2; D is perhaps TRBD1 (6 bases). V dropped 0 bases and J dropped 1 base, with 12 bases sitting between them. Germline CDR1 is MDHEN and CDR2 is SYDVKM. This CDR3 comprises 16 residues. The CDR3 loop reads CASSLWAGEGNYGYTF. The CDR3 nucleotides read TGTGCCAGCAGTTTATGGGCAGGGGAGGGTAACTATGGCTACACCTTC.

This chain links TRBV2 with TRBJ2-7, with D maybe TRBD1 (5 bases). V was clipped by 3 bases and J by 5 bases, with 11 bases between them. The CDR3 extends over 13 amino acids. The germline V gene encodes CDR1 SNHLY and CDR2 FYNNEI. CDR3 nucleotide sequence: TGTGCCAGCAGTGAGCAGGGATGGAACGAGCAGTACGTC. Translated: CASSEQGWNEQYV.

This sequence joins TRBV14 and TRBJ2-7, with no clear D. V was trimmed by 4 bases and J by 1 base, leaving 11 bases between them. The CDR3 totals 14 residues. CDR1 and CDR2 (germline): SGHDN, FVKESK. The CDR3 region is CASSRVMGSYEQYF. CDR3 coding DNA: TGTGCCAGCAGCCGCGTCATGGGATCCTACGAGCAGTACTTC.

The CDR3 loop reads CATAGWGHQETQYF. The CDR3 nucleotides are TGTGCCACCGCAGGATGGGGCCACCAAGAGACCCAGTACTTC. The genes are TRBV12-3 or TRBV12-4 and TRBJ2-5; D may be TRBD1 (5 bases). The ends were cut back, 10 bases at V and 0 bases at J, with 15 bases in the middle. CDR3 length equals 14 residues.

This clonotype was detected a few times. The chain employs TRBV3-1 and TRBJ2-3, with D perhaps matching TRBD2 (5 bases). Germline V gene sequence: CDR1 LGHDT, CDR2 YNNKEL (reference sequence). This CDR3 spans 17 amino acids. Trimming removed 4 bases from V and 1 base from J, with 18 bases in between. CDR3 loop: CASSLILDSSGTDTQYF. CDR3 sequence (DNA): TGTGCCAGCAGCCTTATCCTGGACTCGAGCGGCACAGATACGCAGTATTTT.

This clonotype was seen only a few times. V and J are TRBV12-3 or TRBV12-4 and TRBJ2-1, with D perhaps TRBD1 (5 bases). Trimming took off 11 bases at V and 0 bases at J, with 11 bases between the two ends. The CDR3 spans 13 residues. CDR3 residues: CAGDSVSYNEQFF. DNA for the CDR3: TGTGCCGGAGACAGTGTCTCCTACAATGAGCAGTTCTTC.

V and J are TRBV9 and TRBJ2-1; D is possibly TRBD2 (6 bases). The CDR3 length is 16 residues. V was clipped by 3 bases and J by 5 bases, with 18 bases between them. Per the germline V gene, CDR1 is SGDLS and CDR2 is YYNGEE. The DNA for the CDR3 is TGTGCCAGCAGCGCACTGGGGCGGGACGGCAACAATGAGCAGTTCTTC. It encodes CASSALGRDGNNEQFF.

This clonotype was found a few times. This chain connects TRBV20-1 to TRBJ2-3; weak D call: TRBD2 (5 bases). The V gene lost 0 bases and the J gene lost 4 bases, with 11 bases spanning the gap. The CDR3 runs to 14 residues. Germline-derived CDR1 and CDR2 are DFQATT and SNEGSKA (reference sequence). The CDR3 is CSARDRLAADTQYF. Written as DNA, the CDR3 is TGCAGTGCTAGAGATCGGCTAGCCGCAGATACGCAGTATTTT.

The V call is TRBV6-1, the J call TRBJ1-1; tentative D call: TRBD1 (6 bases). Germline CDR1 is MNHNS and CDR2 is SASEGT. This CDR3 region has 14 residues. V gave up 6 bases and J gave up 0 bases, with 11 bases separating them. The CDR3 protein is CASRVDSLNTEAFF. For the CDR3, the DNA is TGTGCCAGCAGAGTGGACAGCCTGAACACTGAAGCTTTCTTT.

The rearrangement uses TRBV29-1 and TRBJ2-5; D is ambiguous. Per the germline V gene, CDR1 is SQVTM and CDR2 is ANQGSEA. This CDR3 has 13 amino acids. Trimming cost V 2 bases and J 5 bases, with 12 bases left between them. CDR3 nucleotide sequence: TGCAGCGTTGAAAGCAGTACCGGGGAGACCCAGTACTTC. Amino acids: CSVESSTGETQYF.

There are a few counts of this clonotype. The V gene is TRBV12-3 or TRBV12-4, the J gene TRBJ2-1, with D unclear. The CDR3 consists of 13 residues. The V gene lost 2 bases and the J gene lost 4 bases, with 6 bases spanning the gap. The CDR3 loop reads CASSLTLYNEQFF. For the CDR3, the DNA is TGTGCCAGCAGTTTAACTCTGTACAATGAGCAGTTCTTC.

The sample holds a few counts of this clonotype. V and J are TRBV10-2 and TRBJ2-2; 9 bases match TRBD1. CDR1 WSHSY and CDR2 SAAADI come from the germline V gene. The CDR3 sequence is 16 residues long. Trimming at V came to 2 bases and at J to 4 bases, leaving 5 bases not matched to a gene. CDR3 amino acids: CASSEPGTGSTGELFF. As DNA, the CDR3 is TGCGCCAGCAGTGAGCCAGGGACAGGGTCCACCGGGGAGCTGTTTTTT.

The chain carries TRBV6-5 and TRBJ2-5; D assignment may be TRBD1 or TRBD2 (6 bases each). V shed 3 bases and J shed 5 bases, with 16 bases lying between them. CDR1 and CDR2 from the germline V gene are MNHEY and SVGAGI. The CDR3 is 15 residues long. CDR3 in amino acids: CASSYNRGVEETQYF. CDR3 DNA: TGTGCCAGCAGTTATAATAGGGGGGTAGAGGAGACCCAGTACTTC.

This clonotype was observed a handful of times. The CDR3 DNA reads TGTGCCAGCAGTTTAAGCGGAGCCGGCGGGAATGAGCAGTTCTTC. Its translation is CASSLSGAGGNEQFF. The chain links TRBV12-3 or TRBV12-4 to TRBJ2-1, with a tentative D call TRBD2 (5 bases). The V end was cut by 2 bases, the J end by 7 bases, with 15 bases between. The CDR3 is 15 residues long.